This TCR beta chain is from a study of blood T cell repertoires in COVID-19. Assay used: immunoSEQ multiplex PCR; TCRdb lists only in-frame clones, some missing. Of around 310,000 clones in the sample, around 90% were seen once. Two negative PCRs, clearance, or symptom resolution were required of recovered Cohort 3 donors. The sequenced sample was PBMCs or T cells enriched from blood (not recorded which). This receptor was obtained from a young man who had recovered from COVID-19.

CDR3 sequence reads: CASRPTGTGAYEQYF. The CDR3 DNA reads as TGTGCCAGCAGACCTACCGGGACAGGGGCCTACGAGCAGTACTTC. The chain carries TRBV27 and TRBJ2-7; 10 bases align to TRBD1. In germline, CDR1 is MNHEY, CDR2 SMNVEV (reference sequence). V lost 6 bases, J lost 2 bases, and 7 bases stayed unmatched. This CDR3 comprises 15 residues.